Below, 23 T cell receptor beta chains from the same sample are listed, as sequenced in a study of T cells in Graves' hyperthyroidism and ophthalmopathy. Using RNA transcripts as the source, TCR beta CDR3 regions were amplified. The TCR CDR3 first-round RT-PCR relied on the HTBI primer set. Each CDR3 protein gets one entry after TCRdb re-called the multiplex PCR reads with MiXCR. This table holds some 690,000 distinct CDR3 sequences, around a sixth found once. Sequenced sample: blood. These receptors were collected from a man between 50 and 59 years old with Graves' hyperthyroidism.

The chain has TRBV24-1 and TRBJ2-1, with TRBD1 identical over 9 bases. The length of the CDR3 is 13 residues. V trimming: 12 bases; J trimming: 4 bases; junction bases outside the gene matches: 6. CDR1 and CDR2 (germline): KGHDR, SFDVKD. CDR3 amino acids: CAASGTGYNEQFF. The CDR3 bases are TGTGCCGCCTCTGGGACAGGGTACAATGAGCAGTTCTTC.

This clonotype has only a few counts. The chain couples TRBV6-1 to TRBJ1-2, with D possibly TRBD1 on 5 matching bases. The CDR3 covers 12 residues. Germline values: CDR1 MNHNS, CDR2 SASEGT. Trimming removed 10 bases at V and 0 bases at J, with 9 bases between. The CDR3 DNA follows: TGTGCCACCGGACAAACTAACTATGGCTACACCTTC. Translated, it gives CATGQTNYGYTF.

This clonotype was seen ten or more times. The chain links TRBV6-2 or TRBV6-3 to TRBJ2-2; unclear D gene. V gave up 2 bases and J gave up 3 bases, with 4 bases separating them. Germline-derived CDR1 and CDR2 are MNHEY and SVGEGT. The CDR3 spans 13 residues. CDR3 DNA: TGTGCCAGCAGTTACACCTACACCGGGGAGCTGTTTTTT. Its translation: CASSYTYTGELFF.

The table lists this clonotype with a few counts. V is TRBV9 and J is TRBJ1-2; 8 bases are shared with TRBD1. The trim removed 0 bases at V and 2 bases at J, leaving 3 bases unmatched. The germline gives CDR1 SGDLS, CDR2 YYNGEE. The CDR3 totals 15 residues. Here the CDR3 reads CASSVETGGNYGYTF. The CDR3 DNA reads TGTGCCAGCAGCGTAGAAACAGGGGGGAACTATGGCTACACCTTC.

This clonotype was seen repeatedly, ten times or more. The chain couples TRBV11-2 to TRBJ2-7; a possible D gene is TRBD1 (5 bases). CDR3 length equals 13 residues. V lost 4 bases and J lost 3, with 10 bases in between. The V gene's germline CDR1 is SGHAT and CDR2 FQNNGV. CDR3 DNA sequence: TGTGCCAGCAGCTGGGGCGGTGTCTACGAGCAGTACTTC. Translation gives CASSWGGVYEQYF.

This clonotype was observed a few times. The chain employs TRBV24-1 and TRBJ2-5; 8 bases fit TRBD2. CDR3 length: 17 residues. J lost 4 bases, V lost 3 bases, and 12 bases had no gene match. In germline, CDR1 is KGHDR, CDR2 SFDVKD. The CDR3 sequence is CATSDPKPGLVGETQYF. As DNA, the CDR3 is TGTGCCACCAGTGATCCCAAACCGGGACTAGTCGGAGAGACCCAGTACTTC.

At least ten counts were recorded for this clonotype. The rearrangement links TRBV6-2 or TRBV6-3 to TRBJ2-3; 9 bases are shared with TRBD2. V dropped 2 bases and J dropped 4; count of bases not matched to a gene: 7. The CDR3 loop spans 16 amino acids. CDR1 and CDR2 from the germline V gene are MNHEY and SVGEGT. The CDR3 loop is CASSYDSGSGADTQYF. The DNA of the CDR3 is TGTGCCAGCAGTTACGATAGCGGGAGTGGGGCAGATACGCAGTATTTT.

The table lists this clonotype with many counts. The chain couples TRBV28 to TRBJ2-3; D tentatively fits TRBD1 or TRBD2 (5 bases each). CDR1 MDHEN and CDR2 SYDVKM come from the germline V gene. V was cut by 6 bases and J by 2 bases, with 12 bases left in between. CDR3 size: 14 residues. Here the CDR3 reads CASRGEFHTDTQYF. CDR3 in DNA: TGTGCCAGCAGGGGGGAGTTCCACACAGATACGCAGTATTTT. The variable domain in full, completed from reference TRBV28 and TRBJ2-3, reads DVKVTQSSRYLVKRTGEKVFLECVQDMDHENMFWYRQDPGLGLRLIYFSYDVKMKEKGDIPEGYSVSREKKERFSLILESASTNQTSMYLCASRGEFHTDTQYFGPGTRLTVL.

This sequence joins TRBV20-1 and TRBJ1-2; tentatively, D is TRBD1 (5 bases). The CDR3 runs to 16 residues. Per germline, CDR1 DFQATT and CDR2 SNEGSKA (reference sequence). The germline V and J ends were trimmed by 6 bases and 5 bases, with 25 bases remaining between them. In DNA, the CDR3 is TGCAGTGCGGGAGTTGGGGGGGTAATTTGGTTTTATGGCTACACCTTC. This encodes CSAGVGGVIWFYGYTF.

This clonotype was seen at least ten times. The rearrangement joins TRBV7-3 to TRBJ2-2; D may correspond to TRBD1 or TRBD2 (5 bases each). The CDR3 is 15 residues long. The V gene's germline CDR1 is SGHTA and CDR2 FQGTGA. Trimming left V 4 bases short and J 6 bases short, with 15 bases between. The CDR3, as DNA: TGTGCCAGCAGCTCCGGGACCGAGGCCCCCGGGGAGCTGTTTTTT. This codes for CASSSGTEAPGELFF.

This clonotype was counted only a few times. The chain combines TRBV6-2 or TRBV6-3 with TRBJ1-3; 10 bases agree with TRBD1. This CDR3 spans 15 amino acids. Losses at the gene ends were 5 bases for V and 0 bases for J; bases not matched to a gene: 1. CDR1 MNHEY and CDR2 SVGEGT come from the germline V gene. This CDR3 is CASSRQGASGNTIYF. In DNA form, the CDR3 reads TGTGCCAGCAGTCGACAGGGGGCCTCTGGAAACACCATATATTTT.

This clonotype showed up just a few times. This chain joins TRBV7-2 and TRBJ2-1; the match to TRBD2 covers 14 bases. Per germline, CDR1 SGHTA and CDR2 FQGNSA. V lost 3 bases and J lost 5; bases outside the gene matches: 12. The CDR3 is 19 amino acids. Written as DNA, the CDR3 is TGTGCCAGCAGCTTCCTAGGCCGACTAGCGGGGGGGGAAAACAATGAGCAGTTCTTC. It translates to CASSFLGRLAGGENNEQFF.

This clonotype was counted at least ten times. The rearrangement joins TRBV11-1 to TRBJ2-2, with D possibly TRBD1 on 6 matching bases. V gave up 3 bases and J gave up 5 bases, with 10 bases separating them. From germline, CDR1 is SGHAT and CDR2 FQDESV (reference sequence). CDR3 length: 14 amino acids. In DNA, the CDR3 is TGTGCCAGCAGCTTGCAGGGGTATACCGGGGAGCTGTTTTTT. Translating it yields CASSLQGYTGELFF. Drawing the rest from reference TRBV11-1 and TRBJ2-2, the complete variable domain is EAEVAQSPRYKITEKSQAVAFWCDPISGHATLYWYRQILGQGPELLVQFQDESVVDDSQLPKDRFSAERLKGVDSTLKIQPAELGDSAMYLCASSLQGYTGELFFGEGSRLTVL.

There are many counts of this clonotype. The rearrangement links TRBV2 to TRBJ2-3; 10 positions agree with TRBD1. The CDR3 runs to 15 residues. After removal of 2 bases from V and 2 bases from J, the junction contained 1 base not matched to a gene. Germline loops: CDR1 SNHLY, CDR2 FYNNEI. CDR3 DNA sequence: TGTGCCAGCAGTGAAAGACAGGGGGCCACAGATACGCAGTATTTT. Translation: CASSERQGATDTQYF.

This clonotype was observed many times. The chain joins TRBV27 to TRBJ2-7; tentatively, D is TRBD1 (6 bases). This CDR3 has 16 amino acids. Between the trimmed V and J ends, which lost 5 bases and 4 bases, there was a span of 21 bases. CDR1 MNHEY and CDR2 SMNVEV come from the germline V gene (reference sequence). The CDR3 protein is CASSPQSPGDSYEQYF. The DNA of the CDR3 is TGTGCCAGCAGTCCACAATCCCCAGGGGATTCTTACGAGCAGTACTTC.

As regards this clonotype: A read error is possible here, since a much larger clone lies one base away. The chain links TRBV27 to TRBJ2-2; D unresolved. Germline V gives CDR1 MNHEY, CDR2 SMNVEV (reference sequence). This CDR3 region has 14 residues. The CDR3 DNA is TGTGACAGCAATCGTGGACGGGACACCGGGGAGCTGTTTTTT. It specifies CDSNRGRDTGELFF.

This clonotype was picked up a small number of times. The chain uses TRBV30 and TRBJ2-3, with 9 bases aligning to TRBD2. Germline V CDR1 and CDR2: GTSNPN, SVGIG (reference sequence). The length of the CDR3 is 19 residues. Trimming took 2 bases from V and 4 from J; bases not matched to a gene: 19. The CDR3 reads CAWSSTRRVAGDIADTQYF. For the CDR3, the DNA is TGTGCCTGGAGTTCAACGAGGAGGGTAGCGGGAGATATCGCAGATACGCAGTATTTT. The variable domain in full, with the rest retrieved from reference TRBV30 and TRBJ2-3, is SQTIHQWPATLVQPVGSPLSLECTVEGTSNPNLYWYRQAAGRGLQLLFYSVGIGQISSEVPQNLSASRPQDRQFILSSKKLLLSDSGFYLCAWSSTRRVAGDIADTQYFGPGTRLTVL.

The sample holds many counts of this clonotype. The chain uses TRBV7-9 and TRBJ2-7, with D unclear. CDR3 length equals 14 residues. Trimming took off 6 bases at V and 0 bases at J, with 12 bases between the two ends. Germline CDR1 reads SEHNR; CDR2 reads FQNEAQ (reference sequence). The CDR3 DNA reads as TGTGCCAGCAGTTCCAGACACCTCTCCTACGAGCAGTACTTC. Its translation: CASSSRHLSYEQYF. The variable domain in full, completed from reference TRBV7-9 and TRBJ2-7, reads DTGVSQNPRHKITKRGQNVTFRCDPISEHNRLYWYRQTLGQGPEFLTYFQNEAQLEKSRLLSDRFSAERPKGSFSTLEIQRTEQGDSAMYLCASSSRHLSYEQYFGPGTRLTVT.

This clonotype was seen at least ten times. V gene TRBV7-3 combines with J gene TRBJ2-2; D remains unclear. Trimming left V 5 bases short and J 7 bases short, with 14 bases between. The CDR3 consists of 14 residues. CDR1 is SGHTA, CDR2 FQGTGA, per germline. Here the CDR3 reads CASSPKLLDGELFF. The CDR3 nucleotides are TGTGCCAGCAGCCCCAAACTACTGGACGGGGAGCTGTTTTTT.

The V call is TRBV12-3 or TRBV12-4, the J call TRBJ1-2, with 11 bases that match TRBD1. This CDR3 comprises 16 residues. The junction had 7 bases not matched to a gene; V was cut back by 4 bases and J by 3 bases. This CDR3 is CASSSKPGQGDYGYTF. CDR3 DNA: TGTGCCAGCAGTTCCAAACCGGGACAGGGGGACTATGGCTACACCTTC.

The rearrangement links TRBV28 to TRBJ2-3; TRBD2 aligns across 7 bases. The CDR3 is 16 residues long. Germline CDR1 MDHEN, CDR2 SYDVKM. V lost 6 bases to trimming and J lost 5 bases; unmatched junction nucleotides: 14. The CDR3 DNA reads as TGTGCCAGCAGGGGCACCGCGGGAGTAGTTTTAGATACGCAGTATTTT. Translation gives CASRGTAGVVLDTQYF.

This chain links TRBV11-2 with TRBJ1-1; D is unclear. This CDR3 contains 15 residues. Germline CDR1 SGHAT, CDR2 FQNNGV. V shed 2 bases and J shed 8 bases, with 18 bases lying between them. The CDR3 sequence is CASSLLRTDAKEAFF. The DNA for the CDR3 is TGTGCCAGCAGCTTACTAAGAACCGACGCAAAAGAAGCTTTCTTT.

This sequence joins TRBV30 and TRBJ2-2; D tentatively reads TRBD1 or TRBD2 (6 bases each). In germline, CDR1 is GTSNPN, CDR2 SVGIG (reference sequence). V was clipped by 3 bases and J by 1 base, with 12 bases between them. The CDR3 contains 15 residues. This CDR3 is CAWRGGSGNTGELFF. The CDR3 nucleotides read TGTGCCTGGAGAGGGGGGAGCGGGAACACCGGGGAGCTGTTTTTT.